These 26 T cell receptor beta chains share one sample of origin, sequenced in a study of blood T cell repertoires in COVID-19. The table came from immunoSEQ multiplex PCR; TCRdb's copy has only in-frame clones and leaves some out. The table has some 250,000 clones, 88% seen once; the top ten hold around 0.98%. The sequencing input was peripheral blood. These receptor sequences come from a woman in her thirties or forties who had recovered from COVID-19.

The V and J genes are TRBV11-2 and TRBJ1-4, with unresolved D. The CDR3 has 13 amino acids. The germline V and J ends were trimmed by 1 base and 14 bases, with 14 bases remaining between them. CDR1 SGHAT and CDR2 FQNNGV come from the germline V gene. CDR3 sequence: CASSLVPHRLLFF. The CDR3 DNA reads as TGTGCCAGCAGCTTAGTCCCCCACCGGTTGCTGTTTTTT.

This chain links TRBV18 with TRBJ1-5; D unresolved. The germline CDR1 and CDR2 sequences are KGHSH and LQKENI. The CDR3 length is 12 residues. V shed 3 bases and J shed 7 bases, with 7 bases lying between them. The CDR3 loop is CASSPNGQPQHF. The CDR3 DNA sequence: TGTGCCAGCTCACCGAACGGGCAGCCCCAGCATTTT.

This chain joins TRBV5-5 and TRBJ1-5; no definite D call. Trimming removed 1 base from V and 7 bases from J, with 12 bases in between. The germline CDR1 and CDR2 sequences are SGHKS and YYEKEE (reference sequence). CDR3 length: 14 amino acids. The CDR3, as DNA: TGTGCCAGCAGCTTGATGAGGGTAGGACAGCCCCAGCATTTT. Its translation is CASSLMRVGQPQHF.

The chain has TRBV19 and TRBJ1-3; a possible D gene is TRBD1 (6 bases). The germline V gene encodes CDR1 LNHDA and CDR2 SQIVND (reference sequence). CDR3 length: 13 amino acids. The germline V and J ends were trimmed by 9 bases and 4 bases, with 13 bases remaining between them. The CDR3 DNA is TGTGCCAGCCACAGGGTATCCGGAAACACCATATATTTT. Its protein is CASHRVSGNTIYF.

The chain links TRBV10-3 to TRBJ2-5, with D possibly being TRBD1 (7 bases). CDR3 length: 14 residues. From germline, CDR1 is ENHRY and CDR2 SYGVKD. V shed 6 bases and J shed 1 base, with 12 bases lying between them. CDR3 nucleotides: TGTGCCATCAGCCAGGGGGGTCCCCAAGAGACCCAGTACTTC. Encoded protein: CAISQGGPQETQYF.

This clone was seen only once. This chain uses TRBV15 with TRBJ1-1; 10 bases agree with TRBD1. The germline V gene has CDR1 LNHNV and CDR2 YYDKDF (reference sequence). This CDR3 has 16 residues. V was clipped by 3 bases and J by 4 bases; unmatched bases: 8. The CDR3, as DNA: TGTGCCACCAGCAGGACAGGGGGCGCGCGGGGCACTGAAGCTTTCTTT. Amino acid sequence: CATSRTGGARGTEAFF.

The chain uses TRBV6-5 and TRBJ2-7, with TRBD2 as a possible D gene (5 bases). Between the trimmed V and J ends, which lost 7 bases and 2 bases, there was a span of 9 bases. The germline gives CDR1 MNHEY, CDR2 SVGAGI. The CDR3 spans 12 residues. The CDR3 loop reads CASKRGPYEQYF. The CDR3 coding sequence is TGTGCCAGCAAGCGCGGGCCCTACGAGCAGTACTTC.

The rearrangement links TRBV7-6 to TRBJ1-5; D is possibly TRBD1 (6 bases). V lost 5 bases and J lost 6, with 17 bases in between. The CDR3 consists of 15 residues. From germline, CDR1 is SGHVS and CDR2 FNYEAQ. CDR3 sequence: CASSASGTTGQPQHF. The CDR3 bases are TGTGCCAGCAGCGCAAGTGGGACAACCGGTCAGCCCCAGCATTTT.

The gene calls are TRBV10-3 and TRBJ2-3, with a possible D match to TRBD2 (6 bases). V was shortened by 4 bases and J by 3 bases, with 11 bases between the two germline ends. The CDR3 covers 14 residues. Germline V gene sequence: CDR1 ENHRY, CDR2 SYGVKD. The CDR3 DNA reads as TGTGCCATCAGTGTCGGGAGTGTAACAGATACGCAGTATTTT. Its protein is CAISVGSVTDTQYF.

The chain joins TRBV29-1 to TRBJ1-3; TRBD1 agrees at 8 bases. J lost 4 bases, V lost 4 bases, and 6 bases had no gene match. CDR3 length equals 14 residues. Germline loops: CDR1 SQVTM, CDR2 ANQGSEA. The CDR3 protein is CSVGPGDRGNTIYF. The DNA for the CDR3 is TGCAGCGTTGGCCCCGGGGACAGGGGAAACACCATATATTTT.

V gene TRBV4-1 combines with J gene TRBJ2-7; TRBD1 matches at 7 bases. The germline CDR1 and CDR2 sequences are MGHRA and YSYEKL. Unmatched junction bases numbered 12, after V lost 4 bases and J lost 9 bases. The length of the CDR3 is 14 residues. CDR3 amino acids: CASSPPDRVQGQYF. The CDR3 DNA is TGCGCCAGCAGCCCCCCCGACAGGGTTCAGGGGCAGTACTTC.

The CDR3 region is CASSPPGLAGGFGHEQYF. CDR3 DNA: TGTGCCAGCAGCCCACCGGGACTAGCGGGAGGGTTCGGCCACGAGCAGTACTTC. The chain carries TRBV5-4 and TRBJ2-7; TRBD2 aligns across 16 bases. Germline V gene data show CDR1 as SGHNT and CDR2 as YYREEE (reference sequence). This CDR3 region has 18 residues. The J segment lost 5 bases and the V segment lost 4 bases, leaving 12 bases of the junction unmatched. Looking up the rest from reference TRBV5-4 and TRBJ2-7 gives the full variable domain: ETGVTQSPTHLIKTRGQQVTLRCSSQSGHNTVSWYQQALGQGPQFIFQYYREEENGRGNFPPRFSGLQFPNYSSELNVNALELDDSALYLCASSPPGLAGGFGHEQYFGPGTRLTVT.

This clone is a singleton in its sample. The V and J genes are TRBV19 and TRBJ1-4; D not resolved. This CDR3 spans 15 amino acids. The V gene lost 6 bases and the J gene lost 5 bases, with 16 bases spanning the gap. The germline V gene has CDR1 LNHDA and CDR2 SQIVND (reference sequence). In DNA form, the CDR3 reads TGTGCCAGTAGACAACCACCGGGTGCCAATGAAAAACTGTTTTTT. It yields the protein CASRQPPGANEKLFF.

This rearrangement joins TRBV25-1 to TRBJ1-1; D possibly corresponds to TRBD1 (5 bases). With 2 bases removed from V and 5 bases from J, the gap between germline ends came to 12 bases. The CDR3 sequence is 14 residues long. Germline loops: CDR1 MGHDK, CDR2 SYGVNS. This CDR3 is CASSEARVGTEAFF. The CDR3 DNA follows: TGTGCCAGCAGTGAAGCCAGGGTGGGTACTGAAGCTTTCTTT.

This chain joins TRBV30 and TRBJ1-4; 10 bases fit TRBD1. Germline V gene data show CDR1 as GTSNPN and CDR2 as SVGIG (reference sequence). V lost 3 bases to trimming and J lost 7 bases; unmatched junction nucleotides: 8. This CDR3 is 15 amino acids long. The CDR3 bases are TGTGCCTGGAGCGCCCCGGGACAGGGGAGTGAAAAACTGTTTTTT. Its translation: CAWSAPGQGSEKLFF.

The chain combines TRBV9 with TRBJ2-1; 11 bases fit TRBD2. This CDR3 has 16 residues. Trimming cost V 6 bases and J 5 bases; bases outside gene matches: 10. The germline gives CDR1 SGDLS, CDR2 YYNGEE. The DNA for the CDR3 is TGTGCCAGCACCCCCCTGTCGGGACTAGCGGACAATGAGCAGTTCTTC. Its protein is CASTPLSGLADNEQFF.

The J gene is TRBJ1-2, the V gene TRBV3-1 (or the pseudogene TRBV3-2), with 7 nucleotides matching TRBD1. Germline V gives CDR1 LGHDT, CDR2 YNNKEL (reference sequence). The V segment lost 4 bases and the J segment 7 bases; nucleotides outside the gene matches: 6. This CDR3 is 13 amino acids long. The chain's CDR3 is CASSLTGVAGYTF. In DNA, the CDR3 is TGTGCCAGCAGCCTCACAGGGGTGGCTGGCTACACCTTC.

This clone was observed a few times. This chain uses TRBV7-6 with TRBJ2-3; weak D call: TRBD2 (6 bases). The CDR3 loop spans 15 amino acids. The V gene lost 1 base and the J gene lost 2 bases, with 10 bases spanning the gap. Germline assignment: CDR1 SGHVS and CDR2 FNYEAQ. This chain's CDR3 is CASSLGAGPTDTQYF. In DNA, the CDR3 is TGTGCCAGCAGCTTAGGGGCGGGACCCACAGATACGCAGTATTTT.

The chain is built from TRBV6-1 and TRBJ1-5; 7 bases align to TRBD1. Germline V gene data show CDR1 as MNHNS and CDR2 as SASEGT. The CDR3 spans 16 residues. V was clipped by 3 bases and J by 6 bases; unmatched bases: 11. The CDR3 DNA reads as TGTGCCAGCAGTGATTCCTTGGCAGGGGGAACTCAGCCCCAGCATTTT. This codes for CASSDSLAGGTQPQHF.

This chain links TRBV9 with TRBJ2-1, with a possible D match to TRBD2 (6 bases). Germline loops: CDR1 SGDLS, CDR2 YYNGEE. Deletions cut 1 base from V and 9 bases from J, with 23 bases between. The CDR3 sequence is 17 residues long. The CDR3 nucleotides read TGTGCCAGCAGCGTAAGGAGCCTAGCGAGTCCCTCAGGTGAGCAGTTCTTC. Its translation is CASSVRSLASPSGEQFF.

The rearrangement uses TRBV13 and TRBJ2-1; TRBD2 matches 8 bases. The ends lost 0 bases at V and 8 bases at J; junction bases unmatched: 6. Germline loops: CDR1 PRHDT, CDR2 FYEKMQ (reference sequence). The CDR3 runs 15 residues. The CDR3 region is CASSLGAGGRDEQFF. CDR3 DNA: TGTGCCAGCAGCTTAGGGGCGGGAGGACGCGATGAGCAGTTCTTC. Full variable domain (outside the CDR3, taken from reference TRBV13 and TRBJ2-1): AAGVIQSPRHLIKEKRETATLKCYPIPRHDTVYWYQQGPGQDPQFLISFYEKMQSDKGSIPDRFSAQQFSDYHSELNMSSLELGDSALYFCASSLGAGGRDEQFFGPGTRLTVL.

This CDR3 is CASSLPPTGASYEQYF. The CDR3 coding sequence is TGTGCCAGCAGTTTACCTCCAACAGGGGCGTCCTACGAGCAGTACTTC. The chain couples TRBV27 to TRBJ2-7, with TRBD1 identical over 7 bases. V shed 2 bases, J shed 1 base, and the junction held 8 bases outside the gene matches. The CDR3 sequence is 16 residues long. Germline CDR1 MNHEY, CDR2 SMNVEV (reference sequence).

The chain uses TRBV30 and TRBJ1-2; maybe TRBD1 (5 bases). The CDR3 runs to 14 residues. The V gene's germline CDR1 is GTSNPN and CDR2 SVGIG (reference sequence). Trimming stripped 3 bases from V and 2 bases from J, with 13 bases between. The CDR3 sequence is CAWSKGPGNYGYTF. The CDR3 DNA follows: TGTGCCTGGAGCAAAGGTCCAGGGAACTATGGCTACACCTTC.

The gene calls are TRBV27 and TRBJ2-6, with 7 bases that match TRBD2. The CDR3 sequence is 18 residues long. Trimming removed 6 bases from V and 3 bases from J; junction bases left unmatched: 14. The germline V gene has CDR1 MNHEY and CDR2 SMNVEV (reference sequence). Here the CDR3 reads CASSPRGGGMGGANVLTF. The CDR3 coding sequence is TGTGCCAGCAGCCCCCGTGGGGGGGGGATGGGTGGGGCCAACGTCCTGACTTTC.

The chain is built from TRBV9 and TRBJ2-7, with TRBD2 identical over 8 bases. This CDR3 has 13 amino acids. Germline assignment: CDR1 SGDLS and CDR2 YYNGEE. V gave up 0 bases and J gave up 7 bases; unmatched junction bases: 3. DNA of the CDR3: TGTGCCAGCAGCGTAGTGGCTAGCGGGGAGCAGTACTTC. This sequence encodes CASSVVASGEQYF.

In this sample, this clone turned up once. The V call is TRBV6-5, the J call TRBJ1-4, with D possibly matching TRBD1 (5 bases). This CDR3 spans 15 amino acids. The V end lost 0 bases, the J end lost 5 bases, and 10 bases lay between the germline ends. The germline CDR1 and CDR2 sequences are MNHEY and SVGAGI. CDR3 bases: TGTGCCAGCAGTTACTCGTCAGGGCCCAATGAAAAACTGTTTTTT. Translating it yields CASSYSSGPNEKLFF.